These 13 T cell receptor beta chains were sequenced from one sample in a study of blood T cell repertoires in COVID-19. Here immunoSEQ multiplex PCR was the method, and the copy in TCRdb shows in-frame clones only, minus some. Of about 150,000 clones in the sample, around 90% were seen once. Sequenced: peripheral blood. The receptors were gathered from a man aged 50-60 years who had recovered from COVID-19.

This clone was seen only once. The rearrangement links TRBV11-1 to TRBJ2-6; D remains ambiguous. The germline CDR1 and CDR2 sequences are SGHAT and FQDESV (reference sequence). The CDR3 is 16 residues long. V shed 5 bases and J shed 1 base, with 12 bases lying between them. CDR3 nucleotide sequence: TGTGCCAGCAGCGACATGGATATTTCTGGGGCCAACGTCCTGACTTTC. Translating it yields CASSDMDISGANVLTF.

V usage is TRBV14 and J usage is TRBJ1-2; TRBD1 matches 7 bases. Germline V gives CDR1 SGHDN, CDR2 FVKESK. CDR3 size: 15 residues. The V and J ends lost 4 bases and 8 bases, in that order; junction bases with no gene match: 13. The CDR3, as DNA: TGTGCCAGCAGCCTCCAGAGACAGGGATTGGGGGGCTACACCTTC. It specifies CASSLQRQGLGGYTF. Supplemented by reference TRBV14 and TRBJ1-2, the full variable domain reads EAGVTQFPSHSVIEKGQTVTLRCDPISGHDNLYWYRRVMGKEIKFLLHFVKESKQDESGMPNNRFLAERTGGTYSTLKVQPAELEDSGVYFCASSLQRQGLGGYTFGSGTRLTVV.

The chain has TRBV7-3 and TRBJ2-7; D may be TRBD1 (6 bases). Germline V gene lookup returns CDR1 SGHTA and CDR2 FQGTGA. V shed 0 bases and J shed 6 bases, with 18 bases lying between them. The length of the CDR3 is 16 residues. CDR3 in amino acids: CASSLTATGHVSEQYF. CDR3 in DNA: TGTGCCAGCAGCTTAACCGCGACAGGCCATGTAAGCGAGCAGTACTTC.

This sequence joins TRBV28 and TRBJ1-1; 7 bases map to TRBD1. Germline trimming cut 6 bases from V and 9 bases from J; bases unmatched to any gene: 13. Germline V gives CDR1 MDHEN, CDR2 SYDVKM. CDR3 length: 14 amino acids. The CDR3: CASRPPTGSFKAFF. The CDR3 nucleotides read TGTGCCAGCAGACCCCCGACAGGGAGTTTTAAAGCTTTCTTT.

CDR3 DNA sequence: TGTGCCAGCAGCCCGGGACAGGTGGAGACCCAGTACTTC. It specifies CASSPGQVETQYF. The rearrangement joins TRBV7-2 to TRBJ2-5, with 8 nucleotides matching TRBD1. CDR1 SGHTA and CDR2 FQGNSA come from the germline V gene. Trimming took 5 bases from V and 5 from J; bases not matched to a gene: 4. The CDR3 sequence is 13 residues long. The whole variable domain, filled in from reference TRBV7-2 and TRBJ2-5, reads GAGVSQSPSNKVTEKGKDVELRCDPISGHTALYWYRQSLGQGLEFLIYFQGNSAPDKSGLPSDRFSAERTGGSVSTLTIQRTQQEDSAVYLCASSPGQVETQYFGPGTRLLVL.

This chain links TRBV28 with TRBJ1-2; 10 nucleotides line up with TRBD1. Germline CDR1 is MDHEN and CDR2 is SYDVKM. V gave up 3 bases and J gave up 4 bases; unmatched junction bases: 8. The CDR3 runs 16 residues. CDR3 DNA sequence: TGTGCCAGCAGTTTCCCTCGGACAGGGGGAAGCTATGGCTACACCTTC. This codes for CASSFPRTGGSYGYTF.

The V and J genes are TRBV20-1 and TRBJ2-3; 9 bases are shared with TRBD2. CDR1 is DFQATT and CDR2 is SNEGSKA in the germline V gene (reference sequence). The length of the CDR3 is 16 residues. V lost 3 bases, J lost 0 bases, and 7 bases stayed unmatched. CDR3 residues: CSASLAGLSSTDTQYF. The DNA of the CDR3 is TGCAGTGCTAGTCTAGCGGGGTTATCTAGCACAGATACGCAGTATTTT.

The DNA of the CDR3 is TGTGCCAGCACAACACAGGGAGGAGGCACCGGGGAGCTGTTTTTT. The encoded protein is CASTTQGGGTGELFF. The chain combines TRBV18 with TRBJ2-2; D assignment may be TRBD1 or TRBD2 (6 bases each). Germline lookup yields CDR1 KGHSH and CDR2 LQKENI. The V end lost 8 bases, the J end lost 4 bases, and 17 bases lay between the germline ends. The CDR3 length is 15 residues.

V is TRBV7-3 and J is TRBJ2-2; 8 bases fit TRBD1. Germline V gene lookup returns CDR1 SGHTA and CDR2 FQGTGA. Trimming at V came to 4 bases and at J to 5 bases, leaving 9 bases not matched to a gene. This CDR3 is 16 amino acids long. The CDR3 DNA sequence: TGTGCCAGCAGCTCCACAGGGGGACGTCGGACCGGGGAGCTGTTTTTT. It is translated as CASSSTGGRRTGELFF.

The gene calls are TRBV5-5 and TRBJ1-2; the match to TRBD1 covers 7 bases. Germline V lookup: CDR1 SGHKS, CDR2 YYEKEE (reference sequence). The CDR3 length is 14 residues. With V trimmed by 1 base and J by 2 bases, 2 bases remained unmatched. The CDR3 DNA sequence: TGTGCCAGCAGCTTGCAACAGGGGAACTATGGCTACACCTTC. This translates into CASSLQQGNYGYTF.

V gene TRBV6-5 combines with J gene TRBJ2-7, with 7 bases lining up with TRBD1. Germline assignment: CDR1 MNHEY and CDR2 SVGAGI. V gave up 10 bases and J gave up 3 bases; unmatched junction bases: 6. CDR3 length: 12 amino acids. CDR3 nucleotides: TGTGCCACCCGGGACAGCAGCTACGAGCAGTACTTC. Its protein product is CATRDSSYEQYF.

This chain joins TRBV5-6 and TRBJ1-1; D is possibly TRBD1 (5 bases). The CDR3 consists of 13 residues. Germline V CDR1 and CDR2: SGHDT, YYEEEE. V gave up 3 bases and J gave up 5 bases, with 11 bases separating them. CDR3 DNA sequence: TGTGCCAGCAGCTCCGACAGATGGACTGAAGCTTTCTTT. Its translation is CASSSDRWTEAFF.

The rearrangement uses TRBV27 and TRBJ2-1, with unresolved D. CDR3 length: 14 residues. V lost 6 bases to trimming and J lost 4 bases, with 13 bases between them. The germline gives CDR1 MNHEY, CDR2 SMNVEV (reference sequence). CDR3 in amino acids: CASRQQTSYNEQFF. In DNA form, the CDR3 reads TGTGCCAGCAGACAACAGACGTCTTACAATGAGCAGTTCTTC.